The clone carrying this T cell receptor beta chain was seen many times. The sample belongs to a study of human T cells and chemical hapten exposure. In TCRdb, the RACE reads were re-called with MiXCR into one record per CDR3 protein. Of under 400,000 distinct CDR3 sequences in the sample, around 5.5% were seen once. The time point: pre-sensitization, week 0. Sample treatment: therapeutic diphenylcyclopropenone sensitization with weekly scalp DPC. CDR1 and CDR2 from the germline V gene are ENHRY and SYGVKD. The CDR3 has 15 residues. V gave up 6 bases and J gave up 5 bases; unmatched junction bases: 8. The chain employs TRBV10-3 and TRBJ2-1; 9 bases line up with TRBD2. The specimen comprised whole blood, sampled in connection with sensitization to the hapten diphenylcyclopropenone (DPC). This receptor was taken from a woman in her fifties or sixties with alopecia areata. Some clones in this sample may be carry-over from other donors' samples. The CDR3 here is CAIRTGTSPHNEQFF. Written as DNA, the CDR3 is TGTGCCATCAGGACCGGGACTAGCCCTCACAATGAGCAGTTCTTC.